This is a list of T cell receptor beta chains from one sample in a study of blood T cells in healthy people across ages. TCRdb passed the 5' RACE reads through MiXCR, listing each CDR3 protein once. The repertoire holds about 930,000 distinct CDR3 sequences, with about 27% as singletons. These records were also assigned to another study, of T cells of mothers and their children.

The sequencing input was blood. The origin of the receptors is a woman aged 40-49 years in good health. Each CDR3 is given with its conserved first and last residue. Fields, in order: D gene, clone size, J gene, V gene, CDR3 DNA, CDR3 protein. A D gene is named only where the DNA matches it firmly. Rows give clone size only sometimes, using once, few, many, or a class for an expanded clone.

.,.,TRBJ1-2,TRBV6-2/TRBV6-3,TGTGCCAGCAGTTTCACCCGAGAGGGGGTCGGTGGCTACACCTTC,CASSFTREGVGGYTF
.,.,TRBJ2-2,TRBV3-1,TGTGCCAGCAGCCCCGGGACGTTTGACAGCGGGGAGCTGTTTTTT,CASSPGTFDSGELFF
TRBD1,few,TRBJ1-4,TRBV20-1,TGCAGTGCGGGGGGACAGGGACGGGAAAAACTGTTTTTT,CSAGGQGREKLFF
.,few,TRBJ2-3,TRBV7-3,TGTGCCAGCAGCTTAAGGGGGGAGAGCTCAGATACGCAGTATTTT,CASSLRGESSDTQYF
.,many,TRBJ1-5,TRBV5-5,TGTGCCAGCAGCTTGGACCCACATAGGAGCCGAACCCAGCATTTT,CASSLDPHRSRTQHF
TRBD1,.,TRBJ2-5,TRBV29-1,TGCAGCGGTAGACAGGGGGAGAAAGAGACCCAGTACTTC,CSGRQGEKETQYF
.,.,TRBJ1-4,TRBV4-1,TGCGCCAGCAGCCAAGAGGCCGGGGGCCTTTTGGAACTGTTTTTT,CASSQEAGGLLELFF
.,many,TRBJ1-2,TRBV20-1,TGCAGTGCTAGAGGGACCGGGTATGGCTACACCTTC,CSARGTGYGYTF
.,.,TRBJ1-5,TRBV2,TGTGCCAGCAGTGAACTTCGCGGTGGGAATCAGCCCCAGCATTTT,CASSELRGGNQPQHF
.,many,TRBJ2-7,TRBV13,TGTGCCAGCAGCCCCGGACTTCTCCCGGACGAGCAGTACTTC,CASSPGLLPDEQYF
TRBD1,few,TRBJ1-4,TRBV7-6,TGTGCCAGCAGCGTAGACAGGGGGCAAGGAAAACTGTTTTTT,CASSVDRGQGKLFF
TRBD1,.,TRBJ1-1,TRBV7-2,TGTGCCAGCGGCGACCGACAGGGGAGGACTGAAGCTTTCTTT,CASGDRQGRTEAFF
.,.,TRBJ2-2,TRBV9,TGTGCCAGCAGCCCAGAGGGGGTGATAGAGAACACCGGGGAGCTGTTTTTT,CASSPEGVIENTGELFF
.,many,TRBJ2-5,TRBV10-3,TGTGCCATCAGTCCAGTTACCGGGGTAGGGGAGACCCAGTACTTC,CAISPVTGVGETQYF
.,few,TRBJ2-5,TRBV5-1,TGCGCCAGCAGCTTGACGGTGCGCGGGGAGACCCAGTACTTC,CASSLTVRGETQYF
.,many,TRBJ2-7,TRBV27,TGTGCCAGCAGTTTATCATCGGGATACGAGCAGTACTTC,CASSLSSGYEQYF
.,.,TRBJ2-6,TRBV6-1,TGTGCCAGCAGTCTGGGGGGCAGGGGTCATTCTGGGGCCAACGTCCTGACTTTC,CASSLGGRGHSGANVLTF
.,few,TRBJ1-5,TRBV6-1,TGTGCCAGCAGTGAAATGAGTTACTCTAGCAATCAGCCCCAGCATTTT,CASSEMSYSSNQPQHF
.,many,TRBJ2-5,TRBV5-1,TGCGCCAGCACCGAATTTGGACCTCCGGAGACCCAGTACTTC,CASTEFGPPETQYF
.,.,TRBJ1-4,TRBV20-1,TGCAGTGCTAGAGATCGGGGGGGCGCGGATGAAAAACTGTTTTTT,CSARDRGGADEKLFF
.,many,TRBJ1-6,TRBV11-2,TGTGCCAGCAGCCAAACAGGGCAATCACCCCTCCACTTT,CASSQTGQSPLHF
.,.,TRBJ1-4,TRBV4-1,TGCGCCAGCAGCCAAGATGGTGATGTGGGGGGGGGACTCAATGAAAAACGGTTTTTT,CASSQDGDVGGGLNEKRFF
.,few,TRBJ1-4,TRBV12-3/TRBV12-4,TGTGCCAGCAGTTTTCTGCCGATTAATGAAAAACTGTTTTTT,CASSFLPINEKLFF
TRBD1,many,TRBJ2-3,TRBV27,TGTGCCAGCAGAACGGGACAGGGCACAGATACGCAGTATTTT,CASRTGQGTDTQYF
.,many,TRBJ2-7,TRBV20-1,TGCAGTGCTCGAGCTGGGGGCTACGAGCAGTACTTC,CSARAGGYEQYF
.,.,TRBJ1-3,TRBV29-1,TGCAGCGCCCATGGAGGGTCTTTCTCTGGAAACACCATATATTTT,CSAHGGSFSGNTIYF
TRBD1,many,TRBJ1-2,TRBV18,TGTGCCAGCTCACCGCAGACAGGGGGCAGAACTGGCTACACCTTC,CASSPQTGGRTGYTF
.,few,TRBJ2-6,TRBV19,TGTGCCAGCGACAGGAGCGGGGCCAACGTCCTGACTTTC,CASDRSGANVLTF
TRBD1,.,TRBJ1-6,TRBV9,TGTGCCAGCAGACCCGGACAGGGGGACGCTAATTCACCCCTCCACTTT,CASRPGQGDANSPLHF
.,.,TRBJ1-1,TRBV18,TGTGCCAGCTCACCTTACAGAAGTAACACTGAAGCTTTCTTT,CASSPYRSNTEAFF
.,.,TRBJ1-1,TRBV28,TGTGCCAGCAGCTCACCTAGACAGGCTGGGTTAAACAAGGGGCCTGAAGCTTTCTTT,CASSSPRQAGLNKGPEAFF